Below, one T cell receptor (beta chain) is given with its context. This sample stems from a study of T cell changes during pregnancy in multiple sclerosis. Using immunoSEQ multiplex PCR, the repertoire was profiled, and TCRdb retains in-frame clones only, with some absent. The repertoire includes about 36,000 clones, 88% of them detected once, and 0.5% to 0.65% sits in the top ten. This TCR was sampled from a female donor with multiple sclerosis, enrolled in a pregnancy study. Source: CD4+ T cells from peripheral blood mononuclear cells, taken in the first trimester of pregnancy.

The CDR3 DNA reads as TGTGCCAGCTCACCAATGGGACATTCAGATACGCAGTATTTT. Amino acids: CASSPMGHSDTQYF. J is TRBJ2-3 and V is TRBV18, with D possibly being TRBD1 (6 bases). In germline, CDR1 is KGHSH, CDR2 LQKENI. The V gene lost 2 bases and the J gene lost 4 bases, with 10 bases spanning the gap. The CDR3 consists of 14 residues.